Below, 7 T cell receptor beta chains from the same sample are listed, as sequenced in a study of cytomegalovirus exposure and HLA in healthy donors (dated by TCRdb to 2015 to 2018). The library was generated by the immunoSEQ multiplex PCR assay. For the multiplex PCR, a mixture combining 60 forward primers for TCR Vbeta segments and 13 reverse primers for TCR Jbeta segments was used. TCRdb obtained this table from immuneACCESS and retained in-frame rearrangements with V and J assigned. These tables miss some clones; where compared with another copy, unresolved V genes account for less than half of the shortfall, and the remainder is unexplained. The sample table records some 130,000 clones; roughly two thirds of these occur just once. 1.5% to 2% of the sample is in the top ten clones. Sample: PBMCs. The receptors here all came from a young man in good health and CMV-seropositive.

J is TRBJ2-7 and V is TRBV6-1, with a possible D match to TRBD1 (6 bases). CDR3 size: 17 residues. Germline CDR1 is MNHNS and CDR2 is SASEGT. V lost 2 bases and J 5 bases, leaving 22 bases between the germline ends. CDR3 protein: CASSENVRQERNNEQYF. The CDR3 coding sequence is TGTGCCAGCAGTGAAAATGTGAGACAGGAGAGGAATAACGAGCAGTACTTC.

This clone showed up just once. The chain carries TRBV5-5 and TRBJ1-5; D remains unclear. Trimming removed 6 bases at V and 7 bases at J, with 20 bases between. CDR3 length: 15 amino acids. Germline V gives CDR1 SGHKS, CDR2 YYEKEE (reference sequence). CDR3: CASTPMEGRGQPQHF. The CDR3 DNA reads TGTGCCAGCACCCCCATGGAGGGTCGTGGGCAGCCCCAGCATTTT.

This CDR3 is CASSPGRGNTQYF. The CDR3 DNA sequence: TGTGCCAGCAGCCCCGGAAGGGGGAATACGCAGTATTTT. The chain recombines TRBV7-8 with TRBJ2-3, with a tentative D call TRBD1 (6 bases). V was clipped by 5 bases and J by 7 bases, with 13 bases between them. The CDR3 runs 13 residues. Germline values: CDR1 SGHVS, CDR2 FQNEAQ.

The CDR3 sequence is CASSAGIGVQETQYF. The CDR3 DNA reads TGTGCCAGCAGCGCGGGGATCGGCGTGCAAGAGACCCAGTACTTC. The rearrangement uses TRBV9 and TRBJ2-5, with a possible D match to TRBD2 (5 bases). Trimming cost V 3 bases and J 2 bases, with 14 bases left between them. The CDR3 loop spans 15 amino acids. CDR1 and CDR2 from the germline V gene are SGDLS and YYNGEE.

This chain links TRBV29-1 with TRBJ2-7; 15 bases are a match to TRBD2. CDR1 and CDR2 (germline): SQVTM, ANQGSEA. This CDR3 has 16 residues. V shed 3 bases, J shed 1 base, and the junction held 4 bases outside the gene matches. CDR3 sequence: CSVDPGLAGGSYEQYF. DNA for the CDR3: TGCAGCGTTGATCCGGGACTAGCGGGAGGTTCCTACGAGCAGTACTTC.

The rearrangement uses TRBV5-1 and TRBJ2-1, with 7 bases identical to TRBD2. Trimming at V came to 1 base and at J to 8 bases, leaving 6 bases not matched to a gene. Germline V gene lookup returns CDR1 SGHRS and CDR2 YFSETQ. The CDR3 is 14 residues long. CDR3 bases: TGCGCCAGCAGCTTGTCAGCGGGATTGGATGAGCAGTTCTTC. Its translation: CASSLSAGLDEQFF.

This clone was detected once. The genes are TRBV28 and TRBJ2-4; D is unclear. The CDR3 runs 13 residues. Trimming pared 3 bases from V and 6 bases from J, leaving 9 bases between. Germline CDR1 and CDR2: MDHEN and SYDVKM. DNA for the CDR3: TGTGCCAGCAGTTTCGGTCTAGTAAACATTCAGTACTTC. Translating gives CASSFGLVNIQYF.